The T cell receptor (beta chain) described here comes from a study of OX40 agonist ivuxolimab in advanced cancers. The study in broad terms: The costimulatory receptor OX40 (CD134) was targeted by ivuxolimab, a fully human IgG2 agonistic monoclonal antibody. Intravenous ivuxolimab was administered to patients every 2 weeks at six dose levels: 0.01, 0.1, 0.3, 1.5, 3 and 10 mg/kg. Of the 50 to 55 patients in dose escalation, about 20 had hepatocellular carcinoma, about 15 had melanoma, 9 had renal cell carcinoma and 9 had head and neck cancer. In the dose-escalation cohort, 82.7% of patients were male, and the mean age was around 60 years, with a range of 23 to 79. Patients were allowed to have had prior anti-PD-1, anti-PD-L1 or anti-CTLA-4 therapy, and approximately 40% of the dose-escalation patients had been treated with checkpoint inhibitors. Three dose-escalation patients achieved partial responses, one with hepatocellular carcinoma and two with cutaneous melanoma. The point of sequencing TCRbeta in the periphery was to test whether ivuxolimab changed TCR sequence diversity and drove clonal T-cell expansion. The monotherapy dose-escalation portion (N of about 57 patients) of the phase I ivuxolimab trial is reported in the paper. Study-wide conclusions, independent of this receptor: Low levels of normalized T-cell clonal expansion were also shown by some nonresponding patients. The antigen specificity of the peripheral T cells that underwent clonal expansion was not determined. After ivuxolimab, more expanded clones were found on average in CD8+ T cells than in CD4+ T cells. Partial responders in the 0.1-3.0 mg/kg groups had among the lowest normalized peripheral clonal expansion, especially among CD8+ T cells. At doses from 0.1 to 3.0 mg/kg, clonal expansion was seen in both CD4+ and CD8+ blood T cells between baseline and week 6.

As regards this clone: The target of this receptor is not known. Base qualities are not at hand, and no much larger clone is one base apart.

Via the germline V gene (reference sequence), CDR1 is SGHNT and CDR2 YYREEE. The V end loses 0 bases and the J end loses 5 bases, and a stretch of 18 bases separates them. The CDR3 runs 17 amino acids, cysteine and phenylalanine included. Just CDR3 DNA is preserved here, 51 bases in frame from base 1. Patients with a history of autoimmune disease or receiving systemic immunosuppression were excluded from the trial. Peripheral blood for TCR sequencing was collected from all dose cohorts at baseline, on cycle 4 day 1, and on cycle 7 day 1. Samples came from an open-label, multicenter, first-in-human phase I dose-escalation trial of ivuxolimab. Adults with locally advanced or metastatic melanoma, renal cell, hepatocellular, or head and neck squamous cell carcinoma were enrolled in the trial. Before TCR sequencing, CD4+ and CD8+ T cells were separately sorted from peripheral blood. For sequencing of the TCRbeta CDR3 region, genomic DNA was extracted from the sorted cells. The immunoSEQ Assay was used to sequence the TCRbeta CDR3 regions. Entries here come from immuneACCESS through TCRdb and include only in-frame sequences with V and J called. Some clones fail to appear in such tables; in the studies checked, an unresolved V gene covers under half of the shortfall, and the cause of the remainder is unknown. In all, the sample holds some 94,000 clones, and 92% of those were seen once. About 3.6% of the sample goes to the ten largest clones.

The sample in question was CD4+ or CD8+ T cells sorted from blood, obtained in a trial of the OX40 agonist ivuxolimab. The sequence is built from TRBV5-4 and TRBJ2-1, with a weak D call of TRBD1 (5 bases match). This sequence was found in an adult with an advanced solid tumor such as melanoma, head and neck, liver or kidney cancer. CDR3 reads: CASSLGPTATRNNEQFF. The DNA sequence is given as TGTGCCAGCAGCTTGGGTCCGACAGCTACCAGAAACAATGAGCAGTTCTTC. The variable domain in full, with residues beyond the CDR3 obtained from the reference TRBV5-4 and TRBJ2-1 genes, is ETGVTQSPTHLIKTRGQQVTLRCSSQSGHNTVSWYQQALGQGPQFIFQYYREEENGRGNFPPRFSGLQFPNYSSELNVNALELDDSALYLCASSLGPTATRNNEQFFGPGTRLTVL.